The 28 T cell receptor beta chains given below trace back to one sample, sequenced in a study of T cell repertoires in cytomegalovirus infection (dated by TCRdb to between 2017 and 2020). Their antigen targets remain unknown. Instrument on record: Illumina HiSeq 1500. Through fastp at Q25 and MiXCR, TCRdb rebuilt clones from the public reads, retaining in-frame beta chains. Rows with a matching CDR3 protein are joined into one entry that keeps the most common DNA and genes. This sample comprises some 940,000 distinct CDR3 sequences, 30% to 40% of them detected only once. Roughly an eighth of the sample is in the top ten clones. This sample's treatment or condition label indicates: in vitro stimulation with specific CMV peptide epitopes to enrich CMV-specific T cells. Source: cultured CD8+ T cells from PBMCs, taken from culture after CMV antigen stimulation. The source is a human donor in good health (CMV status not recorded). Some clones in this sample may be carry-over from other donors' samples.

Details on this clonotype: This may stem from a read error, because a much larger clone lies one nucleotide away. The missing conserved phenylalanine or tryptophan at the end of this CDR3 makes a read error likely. The CDR3 here is CASSLMAGADDTQYL. CDR3 DNA sequence: TGTGCCAGCAGCTTGATGGCGGGGGCAGATGATACGCAGTATTTA. V gene TRBV7-6 combines with J gene TRBJ2-3; a possible D gene is TRBD2 (7 bases). Germline values: CDR1 SGHVS, CDR2 FNYEAQ. The CDR3 length is 15 residues. V lost 3 bases and J lost 6, with 16 bases in between.

CDR3 nucleotides: TGTGCCAGCAGCAAAAGAGAGCTAGCGGGGGGGTTGGATGAGCAGTTCTTC. Translation gives CASSKRELAGGLDEQFF. The chain recombines TRBV3-1 with TRBJ2-1; TRBD2 aligns across 12 bases. CDR1 LGHDT and CDR2 YNNKEL come from the germline V gene (reference sequence). This CDR3 is built from 17 residues. The V segment lost 5 bases and the J segment 8 bases; nucleotides outside the gene matches: 13.

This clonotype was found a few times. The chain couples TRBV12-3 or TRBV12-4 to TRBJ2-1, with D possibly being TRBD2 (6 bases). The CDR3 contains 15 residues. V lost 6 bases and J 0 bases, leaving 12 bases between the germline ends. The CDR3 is CASRKRGNSYNEQFF. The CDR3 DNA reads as TGTGCCAGCAGAAAACGGGGGAACTCCTACAATGAGCAGTTCTTC.

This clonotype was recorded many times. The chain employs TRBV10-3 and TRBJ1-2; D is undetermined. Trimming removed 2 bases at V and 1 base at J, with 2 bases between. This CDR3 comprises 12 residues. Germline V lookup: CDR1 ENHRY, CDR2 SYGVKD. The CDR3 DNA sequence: TGTGCCATCAGTGAGGGTAACTATGGCTACACCTTC. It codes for CAISEGNYGYTF.

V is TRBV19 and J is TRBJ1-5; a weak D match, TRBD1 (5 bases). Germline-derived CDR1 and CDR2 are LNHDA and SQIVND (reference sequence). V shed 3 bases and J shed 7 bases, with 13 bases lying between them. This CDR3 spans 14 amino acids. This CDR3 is CASSIFREGQPQHF. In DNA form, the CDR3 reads TGTGCCAGTAGTATTTTCAGGGAGGGCCAGCCCCAGCATTTT.

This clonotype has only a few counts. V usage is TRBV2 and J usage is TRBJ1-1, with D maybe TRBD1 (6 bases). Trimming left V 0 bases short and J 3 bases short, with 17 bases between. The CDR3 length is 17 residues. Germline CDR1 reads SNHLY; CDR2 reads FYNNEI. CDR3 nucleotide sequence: TGTGCCAGCAGTGAAGCGCTTCAGGCAGGGGTGGACACTGAAGCTTTCTTT. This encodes CASSEALQAGVDTEAFF. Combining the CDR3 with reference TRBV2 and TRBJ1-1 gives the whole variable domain EPEVTQTPSHQVTQMGQEVILRCVPISNHLYFYWYRQILGQKVEFLVSFYNNEISEKSEIFDDQFSVERPDGSNFTLKIRSTKLEDSAMYFCASSEALQAGVDTEAFFGQGTRLTVV.

This CDR3 is CSARDPRGGAPNGDEQFF. CDR3 nucleotide sequence: TGCAGTGCTAGAGATCCGAGGGGCGGAGCGCCCAATGGGGATGAGCAGTTCTTC. The J gene is TRBJ2-1, the V gene TRBV20-1, with D perhaps being TRBD1 or TRBD2 (5 bases each). Germline CDR1 and CDR2: DFQATT and SNEGSKA (reference sequence). The CDR3 spans 18 residues. Trimming pared 0 bases from V and 8 bases from J, leaving 26 bases between.

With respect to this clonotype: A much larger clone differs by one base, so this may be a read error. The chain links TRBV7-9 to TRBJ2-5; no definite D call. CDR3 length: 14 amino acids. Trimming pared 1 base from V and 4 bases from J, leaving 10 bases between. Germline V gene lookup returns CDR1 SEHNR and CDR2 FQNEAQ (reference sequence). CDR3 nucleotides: TGTGCCAGCAGCTTAGTTGTATGGGGAGAGACCCAGTACTTC. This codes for CASSLVVWGETQYF.

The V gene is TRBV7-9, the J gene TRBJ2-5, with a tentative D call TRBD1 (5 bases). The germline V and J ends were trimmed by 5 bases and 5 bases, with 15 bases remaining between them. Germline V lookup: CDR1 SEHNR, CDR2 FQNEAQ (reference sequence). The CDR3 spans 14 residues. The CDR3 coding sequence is TGTGCCAGCAGCCTATTGGACATTTCGGAGACCCAGTACTTC. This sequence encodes CASSLLDISETQYF.

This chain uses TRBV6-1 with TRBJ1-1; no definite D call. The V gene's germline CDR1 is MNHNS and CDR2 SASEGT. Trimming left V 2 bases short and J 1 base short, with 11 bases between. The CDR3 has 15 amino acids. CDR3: CASSEFVLTNTEAFF. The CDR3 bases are TGTGCCAGCAGTGAATTCGTACTCACGAACACTGAAGCTTTCTTT.

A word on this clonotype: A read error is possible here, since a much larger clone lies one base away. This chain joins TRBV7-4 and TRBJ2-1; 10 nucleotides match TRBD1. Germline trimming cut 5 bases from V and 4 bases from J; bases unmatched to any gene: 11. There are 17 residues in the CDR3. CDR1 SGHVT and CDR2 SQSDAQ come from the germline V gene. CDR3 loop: CASSEQILGQGYNEQFF. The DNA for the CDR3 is TGTGCCAGCAGCGAGCAGATACTGGGACAGGGGTACAATGAGCAGTTCTTC. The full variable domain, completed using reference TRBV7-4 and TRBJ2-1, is GAGVSQSPRYKVAKRGRDVALRCDSISGHVTLYWYRQTLGQGSEVLTYSQSDAQRDKSGRPSGRFSAERPERSVSTLKIQRTEQGDSAVYLCASSEQILGQGYNEQFFGPGTRLTVL.

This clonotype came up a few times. The DNA of the CDR3 is TGTGCCAGCAGCACATTTACAGGGGGCCCTAACTATGGCTACACCTTC. This codes for CASSTFTGGPNYGYTF. This chain joins TRBV7-9 and TRBJ1-2; 9 positions match TRBD1. CDR3 length: 16 amino acids. The germline V gene encodes CDR1 SEHNR and CDR2 FQNEAQ (reference sequence). With 5 bases clipped from V and 0 bases from J, the junction kept 7 bases outside the gene matches.

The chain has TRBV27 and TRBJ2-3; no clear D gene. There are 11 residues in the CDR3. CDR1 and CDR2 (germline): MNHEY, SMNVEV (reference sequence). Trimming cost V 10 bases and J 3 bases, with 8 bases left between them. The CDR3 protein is CATFTTDTQYF. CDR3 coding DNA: TGTGCCACCTTCACGACAGATACGCAGTATTTT.

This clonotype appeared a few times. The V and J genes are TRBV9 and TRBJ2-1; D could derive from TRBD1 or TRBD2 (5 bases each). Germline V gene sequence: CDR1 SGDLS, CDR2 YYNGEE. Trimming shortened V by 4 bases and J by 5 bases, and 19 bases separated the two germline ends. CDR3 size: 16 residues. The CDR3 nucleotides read TGTGCCAGCAGCTCAAAGGGGAGTAGGATGGACAATGAGCAGTTCTTC. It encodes CASSSKGSRMDNEQFF.

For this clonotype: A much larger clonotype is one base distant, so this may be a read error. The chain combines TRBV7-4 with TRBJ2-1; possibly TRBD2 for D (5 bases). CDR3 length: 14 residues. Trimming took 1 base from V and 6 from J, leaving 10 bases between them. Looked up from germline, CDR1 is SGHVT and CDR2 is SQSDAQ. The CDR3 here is CASSLGASPNEQFF. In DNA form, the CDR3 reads TGTGCCAGCAGCTTAGGGGCTAGCCCCAATGAGCAGTTCTTC. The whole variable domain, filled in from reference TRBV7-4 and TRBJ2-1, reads GAGVSQSPRYKVAKRGRDVALRCDSISGHVTLYWYRQTLGQGSEVLTYSQSDAQRDKSGRPSGRFSAERPERSVSTLKIQRTEQGDSAVYLCASSLGASPNEQFFGPGTRLTVL.

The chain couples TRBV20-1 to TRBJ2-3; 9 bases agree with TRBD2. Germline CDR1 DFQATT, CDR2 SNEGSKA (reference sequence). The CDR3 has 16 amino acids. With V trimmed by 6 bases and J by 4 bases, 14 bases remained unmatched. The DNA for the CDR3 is TGCAGTGCGGAGGTGACTAGCGGCGGGTCCCCAGATACGCAGTATTTT. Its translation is CSAEVTSGGSPDTQYF.

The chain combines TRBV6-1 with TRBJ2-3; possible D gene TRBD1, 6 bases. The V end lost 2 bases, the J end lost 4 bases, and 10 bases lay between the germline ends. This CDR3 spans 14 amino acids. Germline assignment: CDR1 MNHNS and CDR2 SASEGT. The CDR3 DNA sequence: TGTGCCAGCAGTGAATTTGGGGGCCCAGATACGCAGTATTTT. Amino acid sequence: CASSEFGGPDTQYF.

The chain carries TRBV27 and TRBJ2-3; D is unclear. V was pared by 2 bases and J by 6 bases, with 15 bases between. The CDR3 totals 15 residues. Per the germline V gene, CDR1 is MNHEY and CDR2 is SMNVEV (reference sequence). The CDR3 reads CASSLVWQKMDTQYF. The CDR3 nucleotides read TGTGCCAGCAGTTTAGTGTGGCAGAAGATGGATACGCAGTATTTT.

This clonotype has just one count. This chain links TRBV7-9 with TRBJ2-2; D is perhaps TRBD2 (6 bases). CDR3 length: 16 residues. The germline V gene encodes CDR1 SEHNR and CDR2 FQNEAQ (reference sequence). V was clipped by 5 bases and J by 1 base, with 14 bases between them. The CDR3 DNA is TGTGCCAGCAGCCCCCGGACTATCCGGAACACCGGGGAGCTGTTTTTT. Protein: CASSPRTIRNTGELFF.

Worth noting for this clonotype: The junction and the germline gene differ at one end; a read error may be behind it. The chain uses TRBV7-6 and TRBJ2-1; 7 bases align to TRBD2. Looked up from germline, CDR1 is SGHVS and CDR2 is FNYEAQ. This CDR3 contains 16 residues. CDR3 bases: TGTGCCAACAGCCCCCATTTGGGGGGGTCCTACAATGAGCAGTTCTTC. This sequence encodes CANSPHLGGSYNEQFF.

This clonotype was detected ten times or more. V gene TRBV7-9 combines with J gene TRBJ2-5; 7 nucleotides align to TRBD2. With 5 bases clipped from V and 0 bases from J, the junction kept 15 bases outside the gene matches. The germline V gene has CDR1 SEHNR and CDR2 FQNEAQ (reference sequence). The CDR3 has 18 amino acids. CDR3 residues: CASSHLGGLAEDQETQYF. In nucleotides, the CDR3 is TGTGCCAGCAGCCACCTGGGGGGTCTAGCGGAGGACCAAGAGACCCAGTACTTC.

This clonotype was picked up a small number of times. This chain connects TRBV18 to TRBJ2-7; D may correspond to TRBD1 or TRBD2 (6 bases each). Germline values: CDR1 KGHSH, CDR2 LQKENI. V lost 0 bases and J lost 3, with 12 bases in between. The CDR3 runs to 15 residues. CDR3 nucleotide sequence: TGTGCCAGCTCACCACCGCTCAGGGGAGGCTACGAGCAGTACTTC. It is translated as CASSPPLRGGYEQYF. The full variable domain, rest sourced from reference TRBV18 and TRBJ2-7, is NAGVMQNPRHLVRRRGQEARLRCSPMKGHSHVYWYRQLPEEGLKFMVYLQKENIIDESGMPKERFSAEFPKEGPSILRIQQVVRGDSAAYFCASSPPLRGGYEQYFGPGTRLTVT.

The CDR3 here is CASSLDPGGYQETQYF. CDR3 nucleotides: TGTGCCAGCAGTTTAGACCCCGGGGGCTACCAAGAGACCCAGTACTTC. This chain connects TRBV27 to TRBJ2-5, with D perhaps TRBD1 or TRBD2 (6 bases each). Trimming cost V 2 bases and J 0 bases, with 13 bases left between them. The CDR3 loop spans 16 amino acids. In germline, CDR1 is MNHEY, CDR2 SMNVEV (reference sequence).

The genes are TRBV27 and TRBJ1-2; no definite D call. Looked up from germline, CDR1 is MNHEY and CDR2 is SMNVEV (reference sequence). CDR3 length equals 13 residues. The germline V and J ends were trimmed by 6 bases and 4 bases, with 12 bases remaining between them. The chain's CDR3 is CASRNEDGYGYTF. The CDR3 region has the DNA TGTGCCAGCAGAAACGAGGACGGCTATGGCTACACCTTC.

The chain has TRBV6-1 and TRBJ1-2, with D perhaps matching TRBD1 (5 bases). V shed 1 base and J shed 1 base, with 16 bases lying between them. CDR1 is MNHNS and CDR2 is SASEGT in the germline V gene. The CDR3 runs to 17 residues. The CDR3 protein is CASSEETVRRDNYGYTF. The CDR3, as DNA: TGTGCCAGCAGTGAAGAGACGGTCCGCAGGGATAACTATGGCTACACCTTC.

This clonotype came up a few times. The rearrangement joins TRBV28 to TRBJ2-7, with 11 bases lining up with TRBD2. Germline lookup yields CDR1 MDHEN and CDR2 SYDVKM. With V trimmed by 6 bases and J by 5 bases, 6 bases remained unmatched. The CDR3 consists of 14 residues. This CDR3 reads CASSQPGLADEQYV. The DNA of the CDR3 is TGTGCCAGCAGCCAGCCGGGACTAGCGGACGAGCAGTACGTC.

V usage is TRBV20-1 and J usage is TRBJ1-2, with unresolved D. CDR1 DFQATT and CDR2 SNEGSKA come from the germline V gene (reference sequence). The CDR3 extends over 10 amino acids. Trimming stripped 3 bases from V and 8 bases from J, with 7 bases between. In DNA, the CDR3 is TGCAGTGCTAGGGTCAGGGGCTACACCTTC. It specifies CSARVRGYTF.

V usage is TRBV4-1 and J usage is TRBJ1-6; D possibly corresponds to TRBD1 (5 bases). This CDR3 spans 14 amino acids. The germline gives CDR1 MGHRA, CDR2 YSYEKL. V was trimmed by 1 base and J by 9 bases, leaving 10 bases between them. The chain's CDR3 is CASSQVQGSSPLHF. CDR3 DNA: TGCGCCAGCAGCCAAGTGCAGGGATCTTCACCCCTCCACTTT.